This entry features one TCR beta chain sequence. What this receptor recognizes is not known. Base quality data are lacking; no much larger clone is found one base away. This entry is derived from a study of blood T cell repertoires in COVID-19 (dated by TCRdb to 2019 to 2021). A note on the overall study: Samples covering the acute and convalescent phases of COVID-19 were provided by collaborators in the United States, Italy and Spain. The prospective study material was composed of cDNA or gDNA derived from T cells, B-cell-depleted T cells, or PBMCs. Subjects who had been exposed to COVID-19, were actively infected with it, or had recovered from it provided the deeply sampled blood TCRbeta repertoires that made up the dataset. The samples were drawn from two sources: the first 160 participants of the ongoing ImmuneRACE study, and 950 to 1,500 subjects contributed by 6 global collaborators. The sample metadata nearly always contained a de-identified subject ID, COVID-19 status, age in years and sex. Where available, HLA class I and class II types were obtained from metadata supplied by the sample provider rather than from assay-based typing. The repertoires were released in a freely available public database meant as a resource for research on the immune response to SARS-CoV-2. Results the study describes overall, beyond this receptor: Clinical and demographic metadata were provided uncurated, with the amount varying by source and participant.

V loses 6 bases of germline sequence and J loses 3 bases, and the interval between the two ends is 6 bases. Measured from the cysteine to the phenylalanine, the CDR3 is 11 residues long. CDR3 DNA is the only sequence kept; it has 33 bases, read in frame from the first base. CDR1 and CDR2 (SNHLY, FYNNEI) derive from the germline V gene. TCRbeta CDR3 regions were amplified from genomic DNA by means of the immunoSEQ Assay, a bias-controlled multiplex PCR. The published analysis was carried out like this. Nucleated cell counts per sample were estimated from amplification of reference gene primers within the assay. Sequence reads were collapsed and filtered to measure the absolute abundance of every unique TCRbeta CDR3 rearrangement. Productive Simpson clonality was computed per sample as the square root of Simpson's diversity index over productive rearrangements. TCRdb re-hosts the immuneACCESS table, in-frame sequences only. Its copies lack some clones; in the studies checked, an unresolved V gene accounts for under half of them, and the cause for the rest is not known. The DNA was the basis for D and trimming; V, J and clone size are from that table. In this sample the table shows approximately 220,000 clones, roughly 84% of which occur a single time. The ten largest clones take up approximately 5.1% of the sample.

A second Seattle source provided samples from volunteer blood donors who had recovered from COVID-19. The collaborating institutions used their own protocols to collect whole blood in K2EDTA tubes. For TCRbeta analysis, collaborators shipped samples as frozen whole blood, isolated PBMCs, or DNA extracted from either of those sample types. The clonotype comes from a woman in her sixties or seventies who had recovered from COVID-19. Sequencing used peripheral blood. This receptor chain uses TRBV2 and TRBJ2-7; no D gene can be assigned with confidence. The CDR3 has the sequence CASRELYEQYF. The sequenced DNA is TGTGCCAGCAGGGAACTCTACGAGCAGTACTTC.